This T cell receptor beta chain was captured in a study of blood T cell repertoires in COVID-19. About the study: Researchers got acute and convalescent COVID-19 samples from the United States, Italy and Spain.

TCRdb's copy holds only in-frame clones and misses some; the assay was immunoSEQ multiplex PCR. This sample has about 26,000 clones, with 85% to 90% found just once. Source material: peripheral blood. This TCR came from a human donor in a cohort sampled during active COVID-19.

CDR3 residues: CASSLVGEQFF. The CDR3 DNA follows: TGTGCCAGCAGCTTAGTCGGTGAGCAGTTCTTC. This chain uses TRBV7-2 with TRBJ2-1; unclear D gene. The CDR3 has 11 residues. Germline CDR1 SGHTA, CDR2 FQGNSA. V was trimmed by 1 base and J by 9 bases, leaving 4 bases between them. Full variable domain (remainder filled in from reference TRBV7-2 and TRBJ2-1): GAGVSQSPSNKVTEKGKDVELRCDPISGHTALYWYRQSLGQGLEFLIYFQGNSAPDKSGLPSDRFSAERTGGSVSTLTIQRTQQEDSAVYLCASSLVGEQFFGPGTRLTVL.